This entry lists 23 T cell receptor beta chains sequenced from one sample in a study of T cells in localized non-small cell lung cancer. Assay used: immunoSEQ multiplex PCR; TCRdb lists only in-frame clones, some missing. Of fewer than 15,000 clones detected, roughly 30% appear once; the ten largest clones hold 7.2%. Sequencing used lung tumor tissue, obtained before any cancer treatment. The receptors here all came from a female donor of 60 years or more with stage I lung adenocarcinoma.

The chain combines TRBV30 with TRBJ2-1, with 7 nucleotides matching TRBD2. Germline loops: CDR1 GTSNPN, CDR2 SVGIG (reference sequence). V gave up 0 bases and J gave up 6 bases; unmatched junction bases: 5. CDR3 length: 14 residues. For the CDR3, the DNA is TGTGCCTGGAGTGTAAGCGGGATGCGCAATGAGCAGTTCTTC. It specifies CAWSVSGMRNEQFF.

V and J are TRBV14 and TRBJ2-7; D remains unclear. V lost 3 bases and J lost 3, with 0 bases in between. The germline V gene has CDR1 SGHDN and CDR2 FVKESK. The CDR3 has 10 amino acids. For the CDR3, the DNA is TGTGCCAGCAGCCACTACGAGCAGTACTTC. Its translation is CASSHYEQYF.

The chain joins TRBV25-1 to TRBJ1-1; D not resolved. The V gene's germline CDR1 is MGHDK and CDR2 SYGVNS. This CDR3 region has 15 residues. V was shortened by 5 bases and J by 1 base, with 14 bases between the two germline ends. The CDR3 protein is CASSKRDGRNTEAFF. The CDR3 coding sequence is TGTGCCAGCAGTAAAAGAGATGGCAGGAACACTGAAGCTTTCTTT.

This clone was counted at least ten times. This rearrangement joins TRBV6-8 to TRBJ1-2; possibly TRBD1 for D (6 bases). The CDR3 has 15 amino acids. V lost 6 bases to trimming and J lost 5 bases, with 19 bases between them. Per the germline V gene, CDR1 is MNHGY and CDR2 is SAAAGT. The CDR3 nucleotides read TGTGCCAGCAGGGGACGGACAGCCGACTCTTATGGCTACACCTTC. Encoded protein: CASRGRTADSYGYTF.

The rearrangement links TRBV6-8 to TRBJ2-3; D is perhaps TRBD2 (5 bases). The ends were cut back, 6 bases at V and 4 bases at J, with 11 bases in the middle. The germline V gene encodes CDR1 MNHGY and CDR2 SAAAGT. The CDR3 is 13 amino acids. CDR3 bases: TGTGCCAGCAGACTACTAGTAGCAGATACGCAGTATTTT. Translating gives CASRLLVADTQYF.

The rearrangement uses TRBV18 and TRBJ2-2; 10 bases map to TRBD1. J gave up 6 bases and V 2 bases, and 9 bases lay outside the gene matches. Germline CDR1 and CDR2: KGHSH and LQKENI. This CDR3 has 17 residues. The DNA for the CDR3 is TGTGCCAGCTCACCATATGGACAGGGGGAATATGCCGGGGAGCTGTTTTTT. Translating gives CASSPYGQGEYAGELFF.

This chain joins TRBV11-3 and TRBJ1-1, with unresolved D. This CDR3 comprises 14 residues. V was pared by 5 bases and J by 5 bases, with 15 bases between. Germline V gene data show CDR1 as SGHNT and CDR2 as YENEEA. In DNA form, the CDR3 reads TGTGCCAGCAGCACTGCGGGCGGCTGGACTGAAGCTTTCTTT. Encoded protein: CASSTAGGWTEAFF.

The chain has TRBV15 and TRBJ2-2; 9 bases map to TRBD1. The CDR3 sequence is 17 residues long. Germline V gene lookup returns CDR1 LNHNV and CDR2 YYDKDF (reference sequence). V lost 5 bases, J lost 5 bases, and 12 bases stayed unmatched. The DNA for the CDR3 is TGTGCCACCAGCCAAAGATCGGGACAGGGCGGAACCGGGGAGCTGTTTTTT. Residues: CATSQRSGQGGTGELFF.

V is TRBV4-1 and J is TRBJ1-2; maybe TRBD1 (5 bases). The V gene lost 1 base and the J gene lost 8 bases, with 20 bases spanning the gap. CDR1 MGHRA and CDR2 YSYEKL come from the germline V gene. This CDR3 is 16 amino acids long. The CDR3 spells CASSQGRQQAGEGYTF. CDR3 in DNA: TGCGCCAGCAGCCAAGGTCGACAGCAGGCAGGAGAGGGCTACACCTTC.

V is TRBV18 and J is TRBJ1-1; TRBD1 aligns across 9 bases. This CDR3 is built from 17 residues. With V trimmed by 2 bases and J by 3 bases, 10 bases remained unmatched. The V gene's germline CDR1 is KGHSH and CDR2 LQKENI. CDR3: CASSPKGTGFGHTEAFF. Here the CDR3 DNA reads TGTGCCAGCTCACCAAAAGGGACAGGGTTTGGGCACACTGAAGCTTTCTTT.

The CDR3 loop reads CASSPNGYQETQYF. CDR3 bases: TGTGCCAGCTCACCAAACGGATACCAAGAGACCCAGTACTTC. The chain links TRBV18 to TRBJ2-5; D unclear. This CDR3 has 14 amino acids. Germline lookup yields CDR1 KGHSH and CDR2 LQKENI. V lost 2 bases to trimming and J lost 0 bases, with 7 bases between them.

The rearrangement joins TRBV6-8 to TRBJ1-1, with 10 bases fitting TRBD1. J lost 3 bases, V lost 2 bases, and 6 bases had no gene match. The CDR3 runs to 16 residues. Germline V gene data show CDR1 as MNHGY and CDR2 as SAAAGT. Written as DNA, the CDR3 is TGTGCCAGCAGTTACCGACAGGGGGCGCGTGACACTGAAGCTTTCTTT. Translating gives CASSYRQGARDTEAFF.

This clone was detected ten times or more. This chain joins TRBV11-3 and TRBJ1-4; 7 bases align to TRBD1. V gave up 5 bases and J gave up 3 bases; unmatched junction bases: 6. Germline assignment: CDR1 SGHNT and CDR2 YENEEA. CDR3 length equals 15 residues. In DNA, the CDR3 is TGTGCCAGCAGCGCCGACAGGGCTGCTAATGAAAAACTGTTTTTT. Residues: CASSADRAANEKLFF.

This clone showed up many times. V and J are TRBV6-8 and TRBJ2-3; 7 nucleotides align to TRBD1. The CDR3 sequence is 15 residues long. Germline CDR1 is MNHGY and CDR2 is SAAAGT. The ends lost 6 bases at V and 3 bases at J; junction bases unmatched: 9. In DNA form, the CDR3 reads TGTGCCAGCAGAGACCAGACAGGGTTAACAGATACGCAGTATTTT. Amino acids: CASRDQTGLTDTQYF.

The chain joins TRBV18 to TRBJ1-4, with TRBD1 matching 9 bases. This CDR3 is 15 amino acids long. CDR1 KGHSH and CDR2 LQKENI come from the germline V gene. With V trimmed by 4 bases and J by 7 bases, 7 bases remained unmatched. This CDR3 reads CASSRPTGGLEKLFF. The CDR3 DNA reads TGTGCCAGCTCACGACCGACAGGGGGACTTGAAAAACTGTTTTTT. The complete variable domain, with remaining parts taken from reference TRBV18 and TRBJ1-4, reads NAGVMQNPRHLVRRRGQEARLRCSPMKGHSHVYWYRQLPEEGLKFMVYLQKENIIDESGMPKERFSAEFPKEGPSILRIQQVVRGDSAAYFCASSRPTGGLEKLFFGSGTQLSVL.

This clone was counted only a few times. The V and J genes are TRBV6-8 and TRBJ1-1; 8 positions agree with TRBD1. The CDR3 has 13 amino acids. V was clipped by 6 bases and J by 4 bases; unmatched bases: 4. From germline, CDR1 is MNHGY and CDR2 SAAAGT. Written as DNA, the CDR3 is TGTGCCAGCAGCACCGACAGGGGCACTGAAGCTTTCTTT. Translating gives CASSTDRGTEAFF.

This clone was found many times. The chain recombines TRBV11-3 with TRBJ2-7; 14 nucleotides agree with TRBD2. The CDR3 consists of 16 residues. CDR1 is SGHNT and CDR2 is YENEEA in the germline V gene. The V gene end was trimmed by 5 bases and the J gene end by 7 bases; junction bases not matched to a gene: 10. CDR3 region: CASSQGLAGALGEQYF. CDR3 sequence (DNA): TGTGCCAGCAGCCAGGGACTAGCGGGGGCCTTAGGGGAGCAGTACTTC.

This clone has a count of ten or more. The V and J genes are TRBV11-3 and TRBJ2-7; weak D call: TRBD2 (5 bases). The CDR3 is 15 residues long. Germline V CDR1 and CDR2: SGHNT, YENEEA. Trimming removed 3 bases at V and 3 bases at J, with 15 bases between. Here the CDR3 reads CASSLEVGRNYEQYF. CDR3 sequence (DNA): TGTGCCAGCAGCTTGGAGGTTGGCAGAAACTACGAGCAGTACTTC.

A few counts support this clone. The J gene is TRBJ2-3, the V gene TRBV6-8; 15 positions match TRBD2. After removal of 8 bases from V and 2 bases from J, the junction contained 8 bases not matched to a gene. The CDR3 is made up of 17 amino acids. CDR1 MNHGY and CDR2 SAAAGT come from the germline V gene. CDR3 nucleotides: TGTGCCAGCGGACTAGCGGGGGGGCCCTCGTCCACAGATACGCAGTATTTT. Amino acids: CASGLAGGPSSTDTQYF.

This clone was seen a few times. The chain employs TRBV11-3 and TRBJ2-2, with D perhaps assigned TRBD1 or TRBD2 (6 bases each). The germline V and J ends were trimmed by 4 bases and 7 bases, with 19 bases remaining between them. Germline assignment: CDR1 SGHNT and CDR2 YENEEA. The CDR3 spans 16 residues. The CDR3 is CASSSVGGGPIGELFF. The CDR3 DNA is TGTGCCAGCAGCTCGGTAGGGGGAGGTCCGATCGGGGAGCTGTTTTTT.

CDR3: CASSNNLVAGENRDEQFF. CDR3 DNA sequence: TGTGCCAGCAGTAATAATTTGGTGGCGGGAGAGAACCGCGATGAGCAGTTCTTC. The chain couples TRBV6-8 to TRBJ2-1, with 7 bases matching TRBD2. In germline, CDR1 is MNHGY, CDR2 SAAAGT. V lost 5 bases, J lost 8 bases, and 21 bases stayed unmatched. The CDR3 contains 18 residues.

In this sample, this clone turned up a few times. This chain connects TRBV6-8 to TRBJ2-5; TRBD1 might be the D (5 bases). V was clipped by 2 bases and J by 0 bases, with 13 bases between them. Looked up from germline, CDR1 is MNHGY and CDR2 is SAAAGT. The CDR3 contains 16 residues. The chain's CDR3 is CASSYGRTSYQETQYF. The DNA of the CDR3 is TGTGCCAGCAGTTACGGCCGGACATCGTACCAAGAGACCCAGTACTTC.

The chain joins TRBV9 to TRBJ2-5, with D possibly TRBD2 on 5 matching bases. The V gene lost 4 bases and the J gene lost 1 base, with 8 bases spanning the gap. The CDR3 has 13 residues. Germline V CDR1 and CDR2: SGDLS, YYNGEE. CDR3 protein: CASSLRGQETQYF. DNA for the CDR3: TGTGCCAGCAGCCTCCGGGGCCAAGAGACCCAGTACTTC.